The present TCR beta chain was sequenced within a study of blood T cell repertoires in COVID-19 (TCRdb year 2020). Study-wide context: The collaborator samples originated in the United States, Italy and Spain and spanned the acute and convalescent phases of COVID-19. Nearly every sample came with metadata listing a de-identified subject ID, COVID-19 status, age in years and sex. Samples were obtained from the ongoing ImmuneRACE study (first 160 participants) and from 1,254 subjects provided by 6 global collaborators. The repertoires were made available in a free public database intended to serve as a resource for research on the immune response to SARS-CoV-2. The dataset comprised deeply sampled blood TCRbeta repertoires from subjects exposed to, actively infected with, or recovered from COVID-19. The prospective study material was composed of cDNA or gDNA derived from T cells, B-cell-depleted T cells, or PBMCs. Where HLA class I and class II types were available, the types were taken from metadata supplied by the sample provider, not from assay-based typing.

The V and J ends are trimmed by 4 bases and 0 bases, leaving 24 bases between them. Reading from cysteine to phenylalanine, the CDR3 counts 19 amino acids. Of all the DNA, just the CDR3 is kept, 57 bases in frame from base 1. CDR1 LNHDA and CDR2 SQIVND are derived from the germline V gene (reference sequence). The study at large found these results: The amount of clinical and demographic metadata varied by source and participant and was provided uncurated.

The collaborating institutions used their own protocols to collect whole blood in K2EDTA tubes. Collaborator samples were shipped for TCRbeta analysis as frozen whole blood, isolated PBMCs, or DNA extracted from either sample type. A note on this clone: No cognate antigen has been identified for it. Within one base of it there is no much larger clone, and no base qualities were kept.

TCRbeta CDR3 regions were amplified from genomic DNA by means of the immunoSEQ Assay, a bias-controlled multiplex PCR. Concerning the study's data processing: The number of nucleated cells in each sample was estimated by amplification of reference gene primers within the assay. Sequence reads were collapsed and filtered to measure the absolute abundance of every unique TCRbeta CDR3 rearrangement. Productive Simpson clonality was computed per sample as the square root of Simpson's diversity index over productive rearrangements. TCRdb took this table from immuneACCESS and kept in-frame rearrangements with V and J called. Such tables lack part of the clones; where checked against another copy, unresolved V genes explain under half of the gap, and the rest is unexplained. The V and J calls and clone size come from that table; D and trimming were worked out from the DNA. For this sample the table gives some 130,000 clones, of which 84% were detected only once. Over 10% of the sample belongs to the ten largest clones.

This receptor chain uses TRBV19 and TRBJ1-1, with TRBD1 tentatively as D gene (6 bases match). The TCR was taken from a human donor in a cohort sampled during active COVID-19. The sample taken for sequencing was peripheral blood. The CDR3 here reads CASSTSRGWSGQLNTEAFF. At the DNA level, the sequence is TGTGCCAGTAGTACGAGCCGAGGGTGGTCGGGACAATTGAACACTGAAGCTTTCTTT.